This is a list of T cell receptor beta chains from one sample in a study of PD-L1 blockade in urothelial cancer. Produced via immunoSEQ multiplex PCR; TCRdb's table is partial and in-frame only. The data hold more than 50,000 clones, with about 86% observed a single time. Source: PBMCs, taken around atezolizumab (anti-PD-L1) treatment. The source of these receptors is a man in his 70s with urothelial cancer. Both conserved end residues are trimmed from each CDR3. The order of the fields is J gene, clone size, V gene, CDR3 protein. Only part of the rows carry a size: once, few, many, or a class if the clone is expanded.

>TRBJ1-4|.|TRBV7-2
ASSPGTANEKLF
>TRBJ1-1|.|TRBV6-1
ASSQGVGTEAF
>TRBJ2-7|once|TRBV27
ASSRDRVSYEQY
>TRBJ2-1|.|TRBV10-3
AIRGSGSPDEQF
>TRBJ2-7|.|TRBV28
ASKYRGYEQY
>TRBJ2-7|.|TRBV19
ASSRTGGSYEQY
>TRBJ2-2|.|TRBV25-1
ASSVALAGKNTGELF
>TRBJ1-3|medium-sized|TRBV28
ASSPGSFSGNTIY
>TRBJ1-5|.|TRBV27
ASSTTGYQPQH
>TRBJ2-1|.|TRBV11-2
ASSLPGRYNEQF
>TRBJ2-1|.|TRBV19
ASSTIAGYNNEQF
>TRBJ2-7|few|TRBV19
ASSPGLNYEQY
>TRBJ2-7|.|TRBV5-1
ASSLELQGYEQY
>TRBJ2-2|few|TRBV25-1
ASSELATGELF
>TRBJ1-2|.|TRBV7-9
ASSLGSGNSIYGYT
>TRBJ2-1|.|TRBV15
ATSSTGDPYNEQF
>TRBJ2-7|.|TRBV27
ASSRTSLRHEQY
>TRBJ1-3|.|TRBV11-2
ASSFSAGDSGNTIY
>TRBJ2-7|.|TRBV11-2
ASSGGLASEQY
>TRBJ2-1|.|TRBV11-2
ASSTGTSGRGSYNEQF
>TRBJ2-3|.|TRBV7-2
ASSPPRGTTDTQY
>TRBJ2-7|.|TRBV2
ASSSSIYEQY
>TRBJ1-5|few|TRBV6-1
ASSEAGLNQPQH
>TRBJ1-5|.|TRBV10-3
AISRGLNQPQH
>TRBJ1-4|.|TRBV28
ASSGGYNEKLF
>TRBJ1-4|.|TRBV2
ASSDSRNEKLF
>TRBJ2-5|.|TRBV6-5
ASSPVIQETQY
>TRBJ2-7|.|TRBV5-4
ASSPGGGVGEQY
>TRBJ2-2|few|TRBV6-1
ASSEARGSGELF
>TRBJ2-7|.|TRBV2
ASTISPATYEQY
>TRBJ2-1|.|TRBV7-2
ASSSTPLQNNEQF
>TRBJ2-7|.|TRBV11-3
ASSLEGGSYEQY
>TRBJ2-1|few|TRBV28
ASSWPSHANFDEQF
>TRBJ2-1|.|TRBV7-2
ASSFIGTTYNEQF
>TRBJ2-6|.|TRBV5-6
ASSHPRGRANVLT
>TRBJ1-1|.|TRBV13
ASSFRGFNTEAF
>TRBJ2-1|.|TRBV7-8
ASSSIPGQNNEQF
>TRBJ1-1|.|TRBV6-6
ASSSSGGKGDTEAF
>TRBJ2-3|.|TRBV5-1
ASSSSTGGADTQY
>TRBJ1-5|.|TRBV6-6
ASNPDRGVQPQH
>TRBJ2-2|.|TRBV19
ASSIIRGSRGTGELF
>TRBJ1-1|.|TRBV25-1
ASSEYPSEAF
>TRBJ1-3|.|TRBV5-6
ASSRVVGALSGNTIY
>TRBJ2-2|.|TRBV13
ASSLRTGATGELF
>TRBJ2-7|few|TRBV10-1
ASSESGSYEQY
>TRBJ2-7|.|TRBV19
ASSMRSDSGYEQY
>TRBJ2-1|.|TRBV15
ATSRALAGANEQF
>TRBJ2-5|.|TRBV30
AYRWQAQETQY
>TRBJ2-5|.|TRBV10-3
AISDLGLAGSKETQY
>TRBJ1-1|.|TRBV18
ASSPRQNTEAF
>TRBJ2-3|.|TRBV5-1
ASSEYAGGGDTQY